The TCR beta chain under discussion was sequenced for a study of blood T cell repertoires in COVID-19. The CDR3 has 13 amino acids. Clones were sequenced by immunoSEQ multiplex PCR, and TCRdb holds only the in-frame ones, with some missing. The data show 280,000 or so clones, approximately 91% seen once. V is TRBV12-1 and J is TRBJ1-1; TRBD1 was called by the table and not checked on the DNA. TRBV12-1 is classified as a pseudogene. Sequencing used peripheral blood. The clonotype originates from a woman in her sixties with acute or convalescent COVID-19. The CDR3 nucleotides read TGTGCCAGCAGCTTCACAGGGAACACTGAAGCTTTCTTT. It specifies CASSFTGNTEAFF.